This record covers a single T cell receptor (beta chain). The data derive from a study of blood T cells in healthy people across ages. CDR3 length equals 14 residues. Germline CDR1 and CDR2: SGHNT and YYREEE (reference sequence). With 0 bases removed from V and 8 bases from J, the gap between germline ends came to 9 bases. With a J-beta primer mix and a sample-barcoded 5' primer, a second PCR ran about 7 to 12 cycles. Template switching added a 12-random-nucleotide identifier to every cDNA molecule. TCRdb itself ran the 5' RACE reads through MiXCR, one entry per CDR3 protein. The sample has about 500,000 distinct CDR3 sequences, less than 25% seen once. Donors were healthy Caucasian individuals from Russia aged roughly 6 to 95. This sample was also put to use in a study of T cells of mothers and their children. This second study says: RNA extracted was entirely used for cDNA synthesis, approximately 1.4 ug per 15 ul.

The specimen sequenced was blood. The V and J genes are TRBV5-4 and TRBJ1-6, with D unresolved. The TCR sequence derives from a boy younger than 18 in good health. CDR3 protein: CASSLGAEDSPLHF. DNA of the CDR3: TGTGCCAGCAGCTTGGGGGCAGAGGATTCACCCCTCCACTTT.